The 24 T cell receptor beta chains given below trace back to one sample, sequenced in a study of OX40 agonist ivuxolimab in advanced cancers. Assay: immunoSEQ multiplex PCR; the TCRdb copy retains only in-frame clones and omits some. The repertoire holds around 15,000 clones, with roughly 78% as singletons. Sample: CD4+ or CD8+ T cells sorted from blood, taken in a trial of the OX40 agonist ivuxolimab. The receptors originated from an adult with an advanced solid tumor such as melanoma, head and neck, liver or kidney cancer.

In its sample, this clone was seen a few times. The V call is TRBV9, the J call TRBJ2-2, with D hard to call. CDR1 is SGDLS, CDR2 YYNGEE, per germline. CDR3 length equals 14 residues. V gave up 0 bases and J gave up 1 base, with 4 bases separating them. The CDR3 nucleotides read TGTGCCAGCAGCGTAGGACAGAACACCGGGGAGCTGTTTTTT. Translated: CASSVGQNTGELFF.

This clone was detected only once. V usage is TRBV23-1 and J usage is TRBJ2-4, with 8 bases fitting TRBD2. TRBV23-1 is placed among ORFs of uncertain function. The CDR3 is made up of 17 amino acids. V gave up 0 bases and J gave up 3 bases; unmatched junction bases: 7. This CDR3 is CASSQSRGEVGKNIQYF. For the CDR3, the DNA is TGCGCCAGCAGTCAATCGCGGGGGGAGGTAGGCAAAAACATTCAGTACTTC.

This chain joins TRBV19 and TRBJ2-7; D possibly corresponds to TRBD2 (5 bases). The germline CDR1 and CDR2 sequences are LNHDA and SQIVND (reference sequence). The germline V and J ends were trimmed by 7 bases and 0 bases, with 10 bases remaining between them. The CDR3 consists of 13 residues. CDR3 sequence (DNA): TGTGCCAGTAACGAGAGGGTCTCCTACGAGCAGTACTTC. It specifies CASNERVSYEQYF. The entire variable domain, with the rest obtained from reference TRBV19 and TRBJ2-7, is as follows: DGGITQSPKYLFRKEGQNVTLSCEQNLNHDAMYWYRQDPGQGLRLIYYSQIVNDFQKGDIAEGYSVSREKKESFPLTVTSAQKNPTAFYLCASNERVSYEQYFGPGTRLTVT.

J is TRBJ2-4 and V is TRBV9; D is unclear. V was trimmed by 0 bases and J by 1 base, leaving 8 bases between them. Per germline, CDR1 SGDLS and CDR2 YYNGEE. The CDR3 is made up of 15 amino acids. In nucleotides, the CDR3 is TGTGCCAGCAGCGTAGGGGCCGGGGCCAAAAACATTCAGTACTTC. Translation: CASSVGAGAKNIQYF.

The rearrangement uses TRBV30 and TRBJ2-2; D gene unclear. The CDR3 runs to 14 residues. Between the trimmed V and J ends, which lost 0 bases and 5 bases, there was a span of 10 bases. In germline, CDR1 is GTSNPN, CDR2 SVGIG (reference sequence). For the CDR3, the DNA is TGTGCCTGGAGTGTTGGGGTGGGAACCGGGGAGCTGTTTTTT. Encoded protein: CAWSVGVGTGELFF.

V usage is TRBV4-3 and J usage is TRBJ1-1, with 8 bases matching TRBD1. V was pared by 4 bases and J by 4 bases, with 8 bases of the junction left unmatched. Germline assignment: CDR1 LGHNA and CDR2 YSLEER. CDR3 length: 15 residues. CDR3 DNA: TGCGCCAGCAGCCTAACGACAGGGGTTGGCACTGAAGCTTTCTTT. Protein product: CASSLTTGVGTEAFF.

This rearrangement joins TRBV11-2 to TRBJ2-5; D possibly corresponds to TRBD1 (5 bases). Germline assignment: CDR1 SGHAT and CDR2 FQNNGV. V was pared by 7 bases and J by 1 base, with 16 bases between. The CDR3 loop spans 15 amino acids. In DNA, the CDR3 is TGTGCCAGCAAATCCTTGGACAACCCCCAAGAGACCCAGTACTTC. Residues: CASKSLDNPQETQYF.

In nucleotides, the CDR3 is TGTGCCAGCAGCTTAATAGAGGCAGGGGACCAGCCCCAGCATTTT. Translated: CASSLIEAGDQPQHF. The chain is built from TRBV7-9 and TRBJ1-5; a possible D gene is TRBD1 (6 bases). The V end lost 2 bases, the J end lost 7 bases, and 15 bases lay between the germline ends. Germline CDR1 is SEHNR and CDR2 is FQNEAQ (reference sequence). The CDR3 is 15 residues long.

The CDR3 DNA reads TGTGCCAGCAGCCAATATAGCGCCCTCTCCTACGAGCAGTACTTC. Protein: CASSQYSALSYEQYF. The chain couples TRBV14 to TRBJ2-7, with a weak D call TRBD2 (5 bases). Trimming pared 2 bases from V and 0 bases from J, leaving 11 bases between. Germline CDR1 SGHDN, CDR2 FVKESK. CDR3 length: 15 amino acids.

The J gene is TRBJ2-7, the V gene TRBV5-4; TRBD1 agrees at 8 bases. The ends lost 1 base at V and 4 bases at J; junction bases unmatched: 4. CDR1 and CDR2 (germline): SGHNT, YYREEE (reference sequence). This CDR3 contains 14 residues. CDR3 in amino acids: CASSLNRGKYEQYF. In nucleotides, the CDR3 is TGTGCCAGCAGCTTGAACAGGGGGAAATACGAGCAGTACTTC.

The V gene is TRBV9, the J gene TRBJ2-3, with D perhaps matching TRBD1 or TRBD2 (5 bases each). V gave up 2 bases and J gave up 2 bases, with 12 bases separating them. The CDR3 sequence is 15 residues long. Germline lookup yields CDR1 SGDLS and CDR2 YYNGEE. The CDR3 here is CASSVQGPFTDTQYF. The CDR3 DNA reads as TGTGCCAGCAGCGTTCAGGGACCGTTCACAGATACGCAGTATTTT.

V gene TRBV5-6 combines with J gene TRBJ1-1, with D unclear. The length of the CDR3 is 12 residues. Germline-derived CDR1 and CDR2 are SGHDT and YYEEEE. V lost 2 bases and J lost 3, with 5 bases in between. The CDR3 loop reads CASSFQYTEAFF. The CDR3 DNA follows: TGTGCCAGCAGCTTCCAGTACACTGAAGCTTTCTTT. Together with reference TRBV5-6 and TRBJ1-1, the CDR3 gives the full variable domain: DAGVTQSPTHLIKTRGQQVTLRCSPKSGHDTVSWYQQALGQGPQFIFQYYEEEERQRGNFPDRFSGHQFPNYSSELNVNALLLGDSALYLCASSFQYTEAFFGQGTRLTVV.

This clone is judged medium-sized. The CDR3 region has the DNA TGCAGCGTCCTTGGGGACAGGGAGACCAACGAGCAGTACTTC. This sequence encodes CSVLGDRETNEQYF. The chain is built from TRBV29-1 and TRBJ2-7; 9 nucleotides line up with TRBD1. J gave up 5 bases and V 6 bases, and 11 bases lay outside the gene matches. In germline, CDR1 is SQVTM, CDR2 ANQGSEA. The CDR3 contains 14 residues.

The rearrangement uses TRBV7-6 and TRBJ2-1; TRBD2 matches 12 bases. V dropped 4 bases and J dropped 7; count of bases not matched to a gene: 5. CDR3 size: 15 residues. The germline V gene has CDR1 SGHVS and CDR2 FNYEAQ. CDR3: CASSWTSGKSNEQFF. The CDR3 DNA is TGTGCCAGCAGCTGGACTAGCGGGAAGTCTAATGAGCAGTTCTTC.

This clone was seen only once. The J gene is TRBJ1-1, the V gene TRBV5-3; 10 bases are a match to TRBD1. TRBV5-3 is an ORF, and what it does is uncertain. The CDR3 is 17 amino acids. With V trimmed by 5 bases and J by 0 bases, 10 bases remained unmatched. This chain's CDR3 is CARSSTGGAEMNTEAFF. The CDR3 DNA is TGTGCCAGAAGTTCGACAGGGGGCGCTGAAATGAACACTGAAGCTTTCTTT.

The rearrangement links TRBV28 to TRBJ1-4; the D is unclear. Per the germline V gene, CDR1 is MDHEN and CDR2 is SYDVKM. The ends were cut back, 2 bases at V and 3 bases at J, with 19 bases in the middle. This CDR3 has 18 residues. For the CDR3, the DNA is TGTGCCAGCAGTTTAATCATTAATACTGGGAAGGCTAATGAAAAACTGTTTTTT. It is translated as CASSLIINTGKANEKLFF.

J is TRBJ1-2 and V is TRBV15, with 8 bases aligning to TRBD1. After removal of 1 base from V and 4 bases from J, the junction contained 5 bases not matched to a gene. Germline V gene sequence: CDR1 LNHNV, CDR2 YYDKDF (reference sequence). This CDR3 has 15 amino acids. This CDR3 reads CATSRATGGGYGYTF. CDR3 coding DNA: TGTGCCACCAGCAGAGCCACAGGGGGGGGCTATGGCTACACCTTC.

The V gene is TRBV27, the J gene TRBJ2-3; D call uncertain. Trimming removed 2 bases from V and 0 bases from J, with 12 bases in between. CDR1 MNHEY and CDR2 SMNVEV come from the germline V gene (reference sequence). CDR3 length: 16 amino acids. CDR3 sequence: CASSLIGFPSTDTQYF. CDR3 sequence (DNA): TGTGCCAGCAGTTTAATTGGTTTTCCTAGCACAGATACGCAGTATTTT.

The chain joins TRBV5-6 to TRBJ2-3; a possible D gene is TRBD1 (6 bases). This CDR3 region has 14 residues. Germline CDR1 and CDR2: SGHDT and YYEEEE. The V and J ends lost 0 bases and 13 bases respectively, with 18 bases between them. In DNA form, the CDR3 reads TGTGCCAGCAGCTTGGGGGTTGCAGGGGCCGGGAAGTATTTT. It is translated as CASSLGVAGAGKYF. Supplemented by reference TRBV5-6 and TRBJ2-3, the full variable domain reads DAGVTQSPTHLIKTRGQQVTLRCSPKSGHDTVSWYQQALGQGPQFIFQYYEEEERQRGNFPDRFSGHQFPNYSSELNVNALLLGDSALYLCASSLGVAGAGKYFGPGTRLTVL.

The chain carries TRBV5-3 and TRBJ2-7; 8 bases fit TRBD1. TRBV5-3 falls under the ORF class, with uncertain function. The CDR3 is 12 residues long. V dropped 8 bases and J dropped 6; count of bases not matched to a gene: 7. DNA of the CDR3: TGTGCCAGCTACTCAGGGGGCCTCGAGCAGTACTTC. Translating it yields CASYSGGLEQYF.

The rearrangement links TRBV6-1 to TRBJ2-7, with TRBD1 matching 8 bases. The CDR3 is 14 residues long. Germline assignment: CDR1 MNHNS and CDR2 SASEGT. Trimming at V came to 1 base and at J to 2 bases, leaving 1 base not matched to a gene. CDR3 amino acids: CASSEGTGTYEQYF. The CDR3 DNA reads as TGTGCCAGCAGTGAAGGGACAGGGACCTACGAGCAGTACTTC.

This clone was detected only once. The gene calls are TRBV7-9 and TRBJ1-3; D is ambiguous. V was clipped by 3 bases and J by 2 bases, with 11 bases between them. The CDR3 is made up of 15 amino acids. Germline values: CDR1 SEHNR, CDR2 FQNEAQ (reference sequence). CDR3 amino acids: CASSLTLRAGNTIYF. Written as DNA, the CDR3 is TGTGCCAGCAGCTTGACTTTGAGGGCTGGAAACACCATATATTTT.

CDR3 loop: CASSGPARLKGYTF. CDR3 bases: TGTGCCAGCAGCGGTCCCGCCAGGTTGAAGGGCTACACCTTC. The chain has TRBV5-6 and TRBJ1-2; no definite D call. The CDR3 has 14 amino acids. The germline V gene has CDR1 SGHDT and CDR2 YYEEEE. V lost 4 bases and J lost 8, with 18 bases in between.

The CDR3 DNA follows: TGTGCCAGCAGTTTCGGCGTAGAGAATCAGCCCCAGCATTTT. Encoded protein: CASSFGVENQPQHF. The J gene is TRBJ1-5, the V gene TRBV28; no reliable D call. With 3 bases removed from V and 4 bases from J, the gap between germline ends came to 10 bases. Germline V lookup: CDR1 MDHEN, CDR2 SYDVKM. The CDR3 length is 14 residues.